A single sample gave rise to the 10 T cell receptor beta chains below, sequenced in a study of OX40 agonist ivuxolimab in advanced cancers. Sequenced by immunoSEQ multiplex PCR; TCRdb stores in-frame clones only, minus some. The sample has under 80,000 clones, roughly 88% seen once. The sample consisted of CD4+ or CD8+ T cells sorted from blood, taken in a trial of the OX40 agonist ivuxolimab. These receptors were obtained from an adult with an advanced solid tumor such as melanoma, head and neck, liver or kidney cancer.

The V and J genes are TRBV5-4 and TRBJ2-5; 9 bases line up with TRBD2. TRBJ2-7 explains the end of the DNA better; the J call may be wrong. Germline values: CDR1 SGHNT, CDR2 YYREEE (reference sequence). The CDR3 length is 15 residues. CDR3 in amino acids: CASSQSTTSGYEQYF. CDR3 bases: TGTGCCAGCAGCCAGTCAACGACTAGCGGCTACGAGCAGTACTTC.

This clone was observed once. This sequence joins TRBV5-4 and TRBJ2-1; 10 bases are a match to TRBD2. Per the germline V gene, CDR1 is SGHNT and CDR2 is YYREEE (reference sequence). Unmatched junction bases numbered 7, after V lost 0 bases and J lost 7 bases. This CDR3 spans 16 amino acids. CDR3 amino acids: CASSLGLLAGENEQFF. CDR3 nucleotides: TGTGCCAGCAGCTTGGGGCTTCTAGCGGGAGAAAATGAGCAGTTCTTC.

V and J are TRBV27 and TRBJ2-1, with TRBD2 matching 8 bases. Trimming at V came to 3 bases and at J to 5 bases, leaving 3 bases not matched to a gene. CDR1 and CDR2 (germline): MNHEY, SMNVEV (reference sequence). CDR3 length equals 14 residues. The CDR3 reads CASSLGLGHNEQFF. DNA of the CDR3: TGTGCCAGCAGTTTGGGACTAGGGCACAATGAGCAGTTCTTC.

This clone was seen more than once but under ten times. The chain links TRBV18 to TRBJ2-3; D remains ambiguous. The germline V and J ends were trimmed by 0 bases and 1 base, with 5 bases remaining between them. The CDR3 contains 14 residues. Germline CDR1 is KGHSH and CDR2 is LQKENI. The CDR3 protein is CASSPPAGTDTQYF. CDR3 nucleotide sequence: TGTGCCAGCTCACCACCGGCGGGCACAGATACGCAGTATTTT.

The V call is TRBV7-2, the J call TRBJ2-3; D unresolved. Germline-derived CDR1 and CDR2 are SGHTA and FQGNSA. The CDR3 extends over 13 amino acids. Trimming took off 5 bases at V and 0 bases at J, with 6 bases between the two ends. CDR3 in DNA: TGTGCCAGCAGCAGGGCTAGCACAGATACGCAGTATTTT. It translates to CASSRASTDTQYF.

The rearrangement uses TRBV12-5 and TRBJ2-5; 9 bases align to TRBD2. Germline V gene data show CDR1 as LGHNT and CDR2 as FRNRAP. This CDR3 region has 15 residues. V shed 1 base and J 2 bases; nucleotides not matched to a gene: 2. The CDR3 sequence: CASGLGTSVQETQYF. In nucleotides, the CDR3 is TGTGCTAGTGGTTTGGGGACTAGCGTACAAGAGACCCAGTACTTC. The full variable domain, its missing parts supplied by reference TRBV12-5 and TRBJ2-5, is DARVTQTPRHKVTEMGQEVTMRCQPILGHNTVFWYRQTMMQGLELLAYFRNRAPLDDSGMPKDRFSAEMPDATLATLKIQPSEPRDSAVYFCASGLGTSVQETQYFGPGTRLLVL.

This chain links TRBV19 with TRBJ2-5, with 7 bases that match TRBD2. This CDR3 is 14 amino acids long. V lost 6 bases, J lost 4 bases, and 8 bases stayed unmatched. Germline CDR1 LNHDA, CDR2 SQIVND (reference sequence). CDR3 sequence reads: CASRSGGVAETQYF. The CDR3 region has the DNA TGTGCCAGTAGGAGTGGGGGGGTAGCAGAGACCCAGTACTTC.

Here the CDR3 reads CSVHRGGEQFF. The CDR3, as DNA: TGCAGCGTTCATCGAGGGGGTGAGCAGTTCTTC. The gene calls are TRBV29-1 and TRBJ2-1; TRBD1 might be the D (6 bases). CDR1 and CDR2 from the germline V gene are SQVTM and ANQGSEA. Trimming shortened V by 5 bases and J by 9 bases, and 11 bases separated the two germline ends. This CDR3 has 11 amino acids.

This chain joins TRBV5-1 and TRBJ1-3; maybe TRBD1 (6 bases). With 4 bases removed from V and 4 bases from J, the gap between germline ends came to 12 bases. This CDR3 comprises 14 residues. The V gene's germline CDR1 is SGHRS and CDR2 YFSETQ. Here the CDR3 reads CASSLGGQGNTIYF. In DNA form, the CDR3 reads TGCGCCAGCAGCCTAGGTGGACAGGGAAACACCATATATTTT.

The chain recombines TRBV7-2 with TRBJ1-4, with TRBD1 as a possible D gene (6 bases). V was shortened by 5 bases and J by 7 bases, with 20 bases between the two germline ends. The CDR3 spans 16 residues. In germline, CDR1 is SGHTA, CDR2 FQGNSA. Here the CDR3 reads CASSPQAGGAGEKLFF. The DNA of the CDR3 is TGTGCCAGCAGCCCCCAGGCCGGGGGCGCGGGTGAAAAACTGTTTTTT.